These T cell receptor beta chains were read from a single sample in a study of tumor-infiltrating lymphocytes in localized non-small cell lung cancer. Measured with immunoSEQ multiplex PCR; TCRdb has only the in-frame clones, and not every one. The table lists about 8,500 clones, around three quarters of them singletons. Sequencing input: uninvolved lung tissue not adjacent to the tumor. Receptor source: a human donor with non-small cell lung cancer. CDR3s include the opening cysteine and the closing phenylalanine or tryptophan. Fields, in order: J gene, V gene, clone size, D gene, CDR3 length, CDR3 DNA, CDR3 protein. D genes are given only for firm matches. Rows may omit the clone size; those that give it use once, few, many or a size class.

TRBJ1-1	TRBV30	few	-	13	TGTGCCTGGAGAATAGGGTTGAACACTGAAGCTTTCTTT	CAWRIGLNTEAFF
TRBJ2-1	TRBV2	-	-	14	TGTGCCAGCAGCGTGGACAGCTCCTACAATGAGCAGTTCTTC	CASSVDSSYNEQFF
TRBJ2-5	TRBV7-9	-	-	14	TGTGCCAGCATCAAACTTGGGCGAAAGGAGACCCAGTACTTC	CASIKLGRKETQYF
TRBJ2-4	TRBV6-1	few	-	15	TGTGCCAGCAGTGAAGCGATAAGGGCACGGAACATTCAGTACTTC	CASSEAIRARNIQYF
TRBJ2-6	TRBV2	-	-	13	TGTGCCAGCACCCGCTCTGGGGCCAACGTCCTGACTTTC	CASTRSGANVLTF
TRBJ2-1	TRBV4-2	once	-	15	TGTGCCAGCAGCCTTGGACAGAGCTCCTACAATGAGCAGTTCTTC	CASSLGQSSYNEQFF
TRBJ1-1	TRBV14	-	TRBD1	13	TGTGCCAGCAGCCAAGTGCACAGGGGGCAAGCTTTCTTT	CASSQVHRGQAFF
TRBJ2-1	TRBV9	-	TRBD2	15	TGTGCCAGCAGCGTAGTAGCGGGAAGCGGTAATGAGCAGTTCTTC	CASSVVAGSGNEQFF
TRBJ1-1	TRBV6-5	once	-	14	TGTGCCAGCAGTCGCAACCAGGGGTTATCTGAAGCTTTCTTT	CASSRNQGLSEAFF
TRBJ1-2	TRBV30	-	-	12	TGTGCCTGGAGTGTACTCGGGCACGGCTACACCTTC	CAWSVLGHGYTF
TRBJ1-1	TRBV11-1	-	-	13	TGTGCCAGCAGCTTATTAAGGAACACTGAAGCTTTCTTT	CASSLLRNTEAFF
TRBJ2-7	TRBV10-3	-	TRBD2	18	TGTGCCATCAGTGGGGGGGGGAGGGATGCCTCAAGCTCCTACGAGCAGTACTTC	CAISGGGRDASSSYEQYF
TRBJ2-5	TRBV9	-	TRBD2	17	TGTGCCAGCAGCCCCGGACTAGCGGGAGGAGGGCAAGAGACCCAGTACTTC	CASSPGLAGGGQETQYF
TRBJ2-3	TRBV5-1	-	TRBD1	13	TGCGCCAGCAGCTTGGCTCCGACAGGGACGCAGTATTTT	CASSLAPTGTQYF
TRBJ2-3	TRBV7-3	few	-	14	TGTGCCAGCAGCTTAACAGGGCCCACAGATACGCAGTATTTT	CASSLTGPTDTQYF
TRBJ2-2	TRBV29-1	-	-	12	TGCAGCGTTGTATCCGAGGGGCAGGAGCTGTTTTTT	CSVVSEGQELFF
TRBJ2-7	TRBV7-9	-	-	12	TGTGCCAGCAGCTTAGAGACATCCGAGCAGTACTTC	CASSLETSEQYF
TRBJ2-5	TRBV29-1	once	-	13	TGCAGCGTTGACGGAGGGGGGCTTGAGACCCAGTACTTC	CSVDGGGLETQYF
TRBJ1-5	TRBV10-3	-	-	15	TGTGCCATCAGTGAGTCTACGGAGCTCAATCAGCCCCAGCATTTT	CAISESTELNQPQHF
TRBJ2-7	TRBV7-2	-	TRBD2	18	TGTGCCAGCAGCTTAGCGGCGCGGGGACTAGCGGGAACCTACGAGCAGTACTTC	CASSLAARGLAGTYEQYF
TRBJ2-6	TRBV27	-	-	15	TGTGCCAGCAGTTTTTGGGGCTCTGGGGCCAACGTCCTGACTTTC	CASSFWGSGANVLTF
TRBJ1-1	TRBV29-1	-	-	14	TGCAGCGCCTCGGCGGGGGACTCGAACACTGAAGCTTTCTTT	CSASAGDSNTEAFF
TRBJ2-7	TRBV5-6	-	-	15	TGTGCCAGCAGCTTGGTTGGGGGCTTTTTTGGCGAGCAGTACTTC	CASSLVGGFFGEQYF